The 14 T cell receptor beta chains given below trace back to one sample, sequenced in a study of early T cells in non-severe SARS-CoV-2 infection. MiXCR, run by TCRdb on the 5' RACE reads, gives a single entry per CDR3 protein. The repertoire includes about 46,000 distinct CDR3 sequences, roughly 5.4% of them detected once, and under 7% sits in the top ten. Material: whole blood, obtained at baseline. The receptors were gathered from an adult who was a healthcare worker with PCR-confirmed SARS-CoV-2 infection or an uninfected control (not recorded which).

The sample holds a few counts of this clonotype. The chain has TRBV10-3 and TRBJ2-3; TRBD2 is a possible D gene (5 bases). Germline CDR1 is ENHRY and CDR2 is SYGVKD. The CDR3 covers 15 residues. With 8 bases removed from V and 3 bases from J, the gap between germline ends came to 18 bases. CDR3 DNA: TGTGCCATCGGGGAGACTCCTCCGGGAACAGATACGCAGTATTTT. It is translated as CAIGETPPGTDTQYF.

Many counts were recorded for this clonotype. The rearrangement uses TRBV20-1 and TRBJ1-4, with D hard to call. The CDR3 sequence is 13 residues long. CDR1 DFQATT and CDR2 SNEGSKA come from the germline V gene (reference sequence). V was clipped by 3 bases and J by 8 bases, with 13 bases between them. This chain's CDR3 is CSARDLEVEKLFF. The CDR3, as DNA: TGCAGTGCTAGGGATCTGGAGGTAGAAAAACTGTTTTTT.

The table lists this clonotype with many counts. The chain uses TRBV29-1 and TRBJ2-6; no definite D call. CDR1 is SQVTM, CDR2 ANQGSEA, per germline. CDR3 length: 12 amino acids. Trimming left V 3 bases short and J 3 bases short, with 3 bases between. The CDR3 DNA follows: TGCAGCGTTGATGGTGGGGCCAACGTCCTGACTTTC. Protein: CSVDGGANVLTF.

At least ten counts were recorded for this clonotype. DNA for the CDR3: TGCAGTGCCGCCCTAATCAGTACGTCTGGAAACACCATATATTTT. It translates to CSAALISTSGNTIYF. The genes are TRBV20-1 and TRBJ1-3; D unclear. The length of the CDR3 is 15 residues. The V end was cut by 6 bases, the J end by 1 base, with 16 bases between. Looked up from germline, CDR1 is DFQATT and CDR2 is SNEGSKA (reference sequence).

This clonotype was recorded many times. The chain is built from TRBV7-9 and TRBJ2-3; D remains unclear. The CDR3 has 13 amino acids. Germline V gives CDR1 SEHNR, CDR2 FQNEAQ (reference sequence). V dropped 1 base and J dropped 6 bases, with 8 bases sitting between them. CDR3 in amino acids: CASSLEFSDTQYF. The CDR3, as DNA: TGTGCCAGCAGCTTAGAGTTCTCCGATACGCAGTATTTT.

This chain uses TRBV7-9 with TRBJ1-4; D might be TRBD1 (6 bases). Trimming cost V 3 bases and J 7 bases, with 15 bases left between them. Looked up from germline, CDR1 is SEHNR and CDR2 is FQNEAQ (reference sequence). The CDR3 has 15 amino acids. CDR3: CASSLDLGAREKLFF. The DNA of the CDR3 is TGTGCCAGCAGCTTGGATCTGGGGGCGCGTGAAAAACTGTTTTTT.

Many counts were recorded for this clonotype. The rearrangement uses TRBV28 and TRBJ1-4; D gene uncertain. The CDR3 is 11 residues long. Germline lookup yields CDR1 MDHEN and CDR2 SYDVKM. V dropped 11 bases and J dropped 5 bases, with 9 bases sitting between them. CDR3 coding DNA: TGTGCCGTCGTTGGAAATGAAAAACTGTTTTTT. It specifies CAVVGNEKLFF.

This clonotype was seen ten or more times. The chain has TRBV18 and TRBJ1-1; 8 bases are shared with TRBD1. Germline loops: CDR1 KGHSH, CDR2 LQKENI. V gave up 4 bases and J gave up 6 bases; unmatched junction bases: 13. CDR3 length: 16 amino acids. CDR3 loop: CASSRGQGTGSSEAFF. Here the CDR3 DNA reads TGTGCCAGCTCACGTGGACAGGGTACGGGTTCTTCTGAAGCTTTCTTT.

This clonotype showed up many times. V gene TRBV30 combines with J gene TRBJ2-3; 15 nucleotides match TRBD2. Trimming at V came to 1 base and at J to 2 bases, leaving 13 bases not matched to a gene. CDR1 is GTSNPN and CDR2 is SVGIG in the germline V gene (reference sequence). The CDR3 is 20 residues long. CDR3 in DNA: TGTGCCTGGAGTGCGATGGGGACTAGCGGGAGGATGGTGCCCACAGATACGCAGTATTTT. Its translation: CAWSAMGTSGRMVPTDTQYF.

This clonotype was seen ten or more times. This chain uses TRBV20-1 with TRBJ2-7; 10 bases agree with TRBD2. CDR3 length: 14 residues. Losses at the gene ends were 3 bases for V and 5 bases for J; bases not matched to a gene: 7. CDR1 DFQATT and CDR2 SNEGSKA come from the germline V gene (reference sequence). The CDR3 region is CSARGLLAGDEQYF. The CDR3 nucleotides read TGCAGTGCTAGGGGCTTGCTAGCGGGAGACGAGCAGTACTTC.

This clonotype was recorded many times. The chain has TRBV2 and TRBJ1-1, with D uncertain. In germline, CDR1 is SNHLY, CDR2 FYNNEI. Between the trimmed V and J ends, which lost 3 bases and 11 bases, there was a span of 10 bases. CDR3 length equals 11 residues. CDR3 in DNA: TGTGCCAGCAGTGAGGAGTCGAGGGCTTTCTTT. It translates to CASSEESRAFF. Full variable domain (missing parts from reference TRBV2 and TRBJ1-1): EPEVTQTPSHQVTQMGQEVILRCVPISNHLYFYWYRQILGQKVEFLVSFYNNEISEKSEIFDDQFSVERPDGSNFTLKIRSTKLEDSAMYFCASSEESRAFFGQGTRLTVV.

The chain is built from TRBV11-2 and TRBJ2-5, with TRBD1 matching 7 bases. J was trimmed by 6 bases and V by 3 bases; bases with no gene match: 10. Germline assignment: CDR1 SGHAT and CDR2 FQNNGV. There are 15 residues in the CDR3. In DNA form, the CDR3 reads TGTGCCAGCAGCTTTGTTAAGGGGGCCTTCCAGACCCAGTACTTC. Translation: CASSFVKGAFQTQYF.

This clonotype was counted at least ten times. The chain uses TRBV20-1 and TRBJ2-5; D call uncertain. The germline V gene encodes CDR1 DFQATT and CDR2 SNEGSKA (reference sequence). Deletions cut 1 base from V and 4 bases from J, with 10 bases between. The length of the CDR3 is 13 residues. The CDR3 region has the DNA TGCAGTGCTAGAGGAACGATCATAGAGACCCAGTACTTC. Translation: CSARGTIIETQYF.

This clonotype was observed many times. The J gene is TRBJ2-7, the V gene TRBV20-1, with 7 bases fitting TRBD1. CDR1 is DFQATT, CDR2 SNEGSKA, per germline (reference sequence). This CDR3 is built from 14 residues. With 6 bases clipped from V and 4 bases from J, the junction kept 12 bases outside the gene matches. CDR3 loop: CSATADRVRYEQYF. The CDR3 bases are TGCAGTGCCACCGCCGACAGGGTGAGGTACGAGCAGTACTTC.